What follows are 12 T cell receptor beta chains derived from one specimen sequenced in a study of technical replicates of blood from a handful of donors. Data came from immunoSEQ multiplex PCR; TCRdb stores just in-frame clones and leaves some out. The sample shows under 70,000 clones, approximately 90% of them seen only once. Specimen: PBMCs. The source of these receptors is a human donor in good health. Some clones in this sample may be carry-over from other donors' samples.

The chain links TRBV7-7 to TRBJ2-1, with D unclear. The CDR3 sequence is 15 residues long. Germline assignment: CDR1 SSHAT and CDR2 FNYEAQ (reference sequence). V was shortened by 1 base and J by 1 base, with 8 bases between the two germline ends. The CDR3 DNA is TGTGCCAGCAGCTTAGACTCCAGGTCCTACAATGAGCAGTTCTTC. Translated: CASSLDSRSYNEQFF.

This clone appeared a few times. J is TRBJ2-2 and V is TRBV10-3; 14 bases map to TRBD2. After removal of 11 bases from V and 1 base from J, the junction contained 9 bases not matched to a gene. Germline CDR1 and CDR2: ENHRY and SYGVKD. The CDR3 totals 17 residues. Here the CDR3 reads CALPGLAGVKNTGELFF. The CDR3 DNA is TGTGCCCTACCGGGACTAGCGGGGGTTAAGAACACCGGGGAGCTGTTTTTT.

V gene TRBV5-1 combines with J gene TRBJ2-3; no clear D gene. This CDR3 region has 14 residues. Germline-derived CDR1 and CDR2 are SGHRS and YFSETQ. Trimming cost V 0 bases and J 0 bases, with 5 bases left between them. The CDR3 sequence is CASSLGPSTDTQYF. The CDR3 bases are TGCGCCAGCAGCTTGGGTCCGAGCACAGATACGCAGTATTTT.

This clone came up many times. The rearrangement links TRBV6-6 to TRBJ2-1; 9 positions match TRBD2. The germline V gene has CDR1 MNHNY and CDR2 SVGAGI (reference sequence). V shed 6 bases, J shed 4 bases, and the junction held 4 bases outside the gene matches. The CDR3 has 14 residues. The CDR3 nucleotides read TGTGCCAGCAGCCGGACTAGCGATTACAATGAGCAGTTCTTC. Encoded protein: CASSRTSDYNEQFF.

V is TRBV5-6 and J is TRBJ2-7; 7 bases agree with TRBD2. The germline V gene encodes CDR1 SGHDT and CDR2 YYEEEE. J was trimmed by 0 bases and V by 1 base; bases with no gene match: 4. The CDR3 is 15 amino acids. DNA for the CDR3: TGTGCCAGCAGCTTGTTGGGGGGGACCTCCTACGAGCAGTACTTC. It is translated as CASSLLGGTSYEQYF. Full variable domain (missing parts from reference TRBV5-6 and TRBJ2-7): DAGVTQSPTHLIKTRGQQVTLRCSPKSGHDTVSWYQQALGQGPQFIFQYYEEEERQRGNFPDRFSGHQFPNYSSELNVNALLLGDSALYLCASSLLGGTSYEQYFGPGTRLTVT.

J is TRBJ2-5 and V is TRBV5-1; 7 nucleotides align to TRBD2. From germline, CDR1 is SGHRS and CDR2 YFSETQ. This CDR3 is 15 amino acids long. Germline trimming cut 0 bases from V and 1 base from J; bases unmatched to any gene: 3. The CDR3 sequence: CASSLAPSGQETQYF. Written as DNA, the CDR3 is TGCGCCAGCAGCTTGGCCCCTAGCGGCCAAGAGACCCAGTACTTC.

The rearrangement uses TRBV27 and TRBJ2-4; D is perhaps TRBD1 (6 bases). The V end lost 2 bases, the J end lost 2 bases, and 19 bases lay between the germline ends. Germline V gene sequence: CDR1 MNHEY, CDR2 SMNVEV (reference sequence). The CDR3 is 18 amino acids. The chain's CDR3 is CASSLPRQELKTKNIQYF. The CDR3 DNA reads TGTGCCAGCAGTTTACCCAGACAGGAACTCAAAACCAAAAACATTCAGTACTTC.

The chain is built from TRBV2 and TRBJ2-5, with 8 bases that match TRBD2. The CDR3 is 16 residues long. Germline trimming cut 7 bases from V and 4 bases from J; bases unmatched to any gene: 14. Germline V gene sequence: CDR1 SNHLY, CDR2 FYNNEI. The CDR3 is CASKVAWSGSSETQYF. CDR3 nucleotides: TGTGCCAGCAAGGTGGCTTGGAGCGGGAGTTCAGAGACCCAGTACTTC.

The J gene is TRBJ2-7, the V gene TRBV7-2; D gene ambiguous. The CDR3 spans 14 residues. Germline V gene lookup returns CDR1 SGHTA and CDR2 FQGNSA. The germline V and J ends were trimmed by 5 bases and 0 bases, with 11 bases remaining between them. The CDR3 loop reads CASSPQANSYEQYF. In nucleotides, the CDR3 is TGTGCCAGCAGCCCCCAAGCGAACTCCTACGAGCAGTACTTC.

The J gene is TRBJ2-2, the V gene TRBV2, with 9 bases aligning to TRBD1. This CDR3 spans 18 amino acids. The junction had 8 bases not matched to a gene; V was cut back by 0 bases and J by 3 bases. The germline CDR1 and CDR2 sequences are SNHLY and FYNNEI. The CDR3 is CASSEAHGTGSYTGELFF. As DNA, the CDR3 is TGTGCCAGCAGTGAAGCGCATGGGACAGGGTCTTACACCGGGGAGCTGTTTTTT.

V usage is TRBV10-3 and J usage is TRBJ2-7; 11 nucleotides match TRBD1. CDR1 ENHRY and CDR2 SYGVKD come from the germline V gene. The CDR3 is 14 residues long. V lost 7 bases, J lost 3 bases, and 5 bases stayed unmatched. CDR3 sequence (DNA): TGTGCCATCAAAGGACAGGGGGCAATCTACGAGCAGTACTTC. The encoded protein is CAIKGQGAIYEQYF.

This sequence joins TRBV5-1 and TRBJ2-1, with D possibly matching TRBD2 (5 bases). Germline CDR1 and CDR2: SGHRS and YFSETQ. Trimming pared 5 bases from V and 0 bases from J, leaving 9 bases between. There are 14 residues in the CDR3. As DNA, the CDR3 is TGCGCCAGCAGTCGGGGAGACTCCTACAATGAGCAGTTCTTC. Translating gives CASSRGDSYNEQFF.